This TCR beta chain was sequenced in a study of cytomegalovirus exposure and HLA in healthy donors. General study findings and limits: Some V segments, TRBV6-2 and TRBV6-3 among them, were indistinguishable and were therefore excluded. An assumption of roughly uniform sequencing depth across donors underlay the presence/absence analyses.

Of note for this clone: Antigen unknown.

The length of the CDR3 is 17 residues. The germline gives CDR1 KGHSH, CDR2 LQKENI. V lost 2 bases and J lost 4, with 18 bases in between. Both 60 Vbeta primers and 13 Jbeta primers went into the PCR. The repertoire was sequenced with immunoSEQ multiplex PCR; TCRdb's copy has only in-frame clones and lacks some. The sample yields about 110,000 clones, approximately 80% seen once. The sequence was collected from a woman in her fifties or sixties in good health and CMV-seropositive. The sequenced sample consisted of PBMCs. The V gene is TRBV18, the J gene TRBJ1-5; a possible D gene is TRBD1 (5 bases). DNA for the CDR3: TGTGCCAGCTCACCAATCAGGGCCAACTCGGATAATCAGCCCCAGCATTTT. Protein: CASSPIRANSDNQPQHF.